This T cell receptor beta chain was recovered during a study of T-cell memory formation after mild COVID-19. Sample barcodes and UMIs were carried by the TCR alpha and TCR beta cDNA libraries that 5'RACE generated with constant-segment primers. TCRdb re-called the 5' RACE reads with MiXCR, one entry per CDR3 protein. The data show about 110,000 distinct CDR3 sequences, 9.5% to 15% seen once. Germline V CDR1 and CDR2: LGHNA, YSLEER. Trimming at V came to 1 base and at J to 2 bases, leaving 4 bases not matched to a gene. This CDR3 has 16 amino acids. This clonotype was found a few times. The chain recombines TRBV4-3 with TRBJ2-1; 8 positions agree with TRBD2. The TCR originated in an adult woman who had mild COVID-19 (a few samples of this study predate the infection). Cell type and time point are not known. The sequencing sample was made of PBMCs or a T cell subset sorted from them (not recorded which). CDR3 sequence: CASSQGAGVTYNEQFF. The DNA of the CDR3 is TGCGCCAGCAGCCAAGGAGCGGGAGTAACCTACAATGAGCAGTTCTTC.